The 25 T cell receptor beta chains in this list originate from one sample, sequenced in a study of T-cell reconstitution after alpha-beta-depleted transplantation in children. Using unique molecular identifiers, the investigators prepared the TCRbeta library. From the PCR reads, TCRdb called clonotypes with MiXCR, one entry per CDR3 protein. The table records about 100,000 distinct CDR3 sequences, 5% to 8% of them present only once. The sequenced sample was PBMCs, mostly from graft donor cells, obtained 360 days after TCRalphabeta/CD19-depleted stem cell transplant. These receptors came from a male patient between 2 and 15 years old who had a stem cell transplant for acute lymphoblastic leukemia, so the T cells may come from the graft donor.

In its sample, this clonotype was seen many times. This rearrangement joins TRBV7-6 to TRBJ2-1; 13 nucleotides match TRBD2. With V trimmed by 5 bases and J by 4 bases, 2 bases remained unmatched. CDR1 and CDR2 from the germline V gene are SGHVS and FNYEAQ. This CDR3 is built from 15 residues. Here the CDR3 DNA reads TGTGCCAGCAGCCTACTAGCGGGGGGGTACAATGAGCAGTTCTTC. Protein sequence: CASSLLAGGYNEQFF.

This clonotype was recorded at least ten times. In DNA form, the CDR3 reads TGCGCCAGCAGCTTTTACGCCCACACTGAAGCTTTCTTT. It translates to CASSFYAHTEAFF. The rearrangement uses TRBV5-1 and TRBJ1-1; D remains ambiguous. This CDR3 spans 13 amino acids. Germline V gene lookup returns CDR1 SGHRS and CDR2 YFSETQ. V was trimmed by 2 bases and J by 3 bases, leaving 8 bases between them.

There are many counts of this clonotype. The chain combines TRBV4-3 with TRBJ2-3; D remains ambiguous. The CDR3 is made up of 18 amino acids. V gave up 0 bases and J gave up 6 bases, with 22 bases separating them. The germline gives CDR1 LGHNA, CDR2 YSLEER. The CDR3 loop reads CASSQDSDRGGDDDTQYF. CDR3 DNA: TGCGCCAGCAGCCAAGATAGTGACCGAGGCGGAGACGACGATACGCAGTATTTT.

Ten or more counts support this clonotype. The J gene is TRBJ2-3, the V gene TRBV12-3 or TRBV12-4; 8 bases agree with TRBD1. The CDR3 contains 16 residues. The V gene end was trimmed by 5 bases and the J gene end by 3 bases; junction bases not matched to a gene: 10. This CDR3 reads CASSLWTGIETDTQYF. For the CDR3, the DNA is TGTGCCAGCAGTCTCTGGACAGGGATAGAAACAGATACGCAGTATTTT.

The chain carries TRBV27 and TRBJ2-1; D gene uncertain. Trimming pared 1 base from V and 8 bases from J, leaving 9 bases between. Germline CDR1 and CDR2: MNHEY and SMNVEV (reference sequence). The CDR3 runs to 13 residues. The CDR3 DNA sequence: TGTGCCAGCAGTTTATTGAGTGCAGATGAGCAGTTCTTC. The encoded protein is CASSLLSADEQFF.

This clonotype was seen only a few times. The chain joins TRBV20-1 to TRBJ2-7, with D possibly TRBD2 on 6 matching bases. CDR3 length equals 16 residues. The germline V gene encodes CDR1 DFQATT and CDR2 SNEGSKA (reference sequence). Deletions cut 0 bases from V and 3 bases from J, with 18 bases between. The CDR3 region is CSARDLRGSSYYEQYF. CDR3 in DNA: TGCAGTGCTAGAGATCTGCGGGGAAGCTCCTACTACGAGCAGTACTTC.

The CDR3 DNA is TGTGCCAGCAGCTGGAGCTCCTACGAGCAGTACTTC. Translated, it gives CASSWSSYEQYF. The chain is built from TRBV2 and TRBJ2-7; D unresolved. CDR1 and CDR2 from the germline V gene are SNHLY and FYNNEI. This CDR3 has 12 residues. Trimming pared 6 bases from V and 0 bases from J, leaving 6 bases between.

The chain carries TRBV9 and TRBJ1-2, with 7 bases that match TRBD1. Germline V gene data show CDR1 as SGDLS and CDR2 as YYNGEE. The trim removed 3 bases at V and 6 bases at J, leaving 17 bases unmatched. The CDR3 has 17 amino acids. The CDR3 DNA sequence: TGTGCCAGCAGCGCTCCACAGGACAGGCACTACGAGGATGGCTACACCTTC. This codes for CASSAPQDRHYEDGYTF.

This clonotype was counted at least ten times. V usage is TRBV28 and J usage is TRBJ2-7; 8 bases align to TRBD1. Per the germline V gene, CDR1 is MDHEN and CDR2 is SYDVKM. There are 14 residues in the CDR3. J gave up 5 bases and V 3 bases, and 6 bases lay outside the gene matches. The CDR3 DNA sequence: TGTGCCAGCAGTTTTCGGACAGGGAAAGACGAGCAGTACTTC. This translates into CASSFRTGKDEQYF.

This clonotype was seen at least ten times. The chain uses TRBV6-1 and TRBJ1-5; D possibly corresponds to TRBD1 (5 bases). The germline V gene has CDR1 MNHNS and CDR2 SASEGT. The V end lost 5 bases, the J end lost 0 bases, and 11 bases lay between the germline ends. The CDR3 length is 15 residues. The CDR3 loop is CASSRGRASNQPQHF. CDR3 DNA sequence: TGTGCCAGCAGTAGGGGCAGGGCTAGCAATCAGCCCCAGCATTTT.

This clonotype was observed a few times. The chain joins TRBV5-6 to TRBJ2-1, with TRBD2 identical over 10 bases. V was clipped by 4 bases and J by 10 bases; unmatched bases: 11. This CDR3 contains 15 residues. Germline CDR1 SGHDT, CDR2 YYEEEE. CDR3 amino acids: CASSPRLAGAPEQFF. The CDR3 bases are TGTGCCAGCAGCCCTCGGCTAGCGGGGGCCCCCGAGCAGTTCTTC.

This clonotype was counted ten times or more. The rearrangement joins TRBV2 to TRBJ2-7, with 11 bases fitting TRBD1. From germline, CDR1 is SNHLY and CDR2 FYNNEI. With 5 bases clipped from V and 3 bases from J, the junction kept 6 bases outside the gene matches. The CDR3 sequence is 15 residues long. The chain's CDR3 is CASSSPGTGGYEQYF. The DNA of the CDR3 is TGTGCCAGCAGTTCCCCCGGGACAGGGGGCTACGAGCAGTACTTC.

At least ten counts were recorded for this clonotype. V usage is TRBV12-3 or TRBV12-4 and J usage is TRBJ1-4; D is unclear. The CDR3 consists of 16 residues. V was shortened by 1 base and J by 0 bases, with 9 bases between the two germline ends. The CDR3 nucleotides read TGTGCCAGCAGTTTAGGAGTTTCCGCAACTAATGAAAAACTGTTTTTT. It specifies CASSLGVSATNEKLFF.

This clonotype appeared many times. In nucleotides, the CDR3 is TGTGCCAGCAGACGGGGCCTTGGGACCGGGGAGCTGTTTTTT. Residues: CASRRGLGTGELFF. The chain is built from TRBV7-9 and TRBJ2-2; TRBD1 or TRBD2 may be the D gene (5 bases each). The germline gives CDR1 SEHNR, CDR2 FQNEAQ (reference sequence). The CDR3 has 14 amino acids. Trimming removed 6 bases at V and 5 bases at J, with 13 bases between.

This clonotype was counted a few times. CDR3: CASSWDRAGYEQYF. The CDR3 DNA reads as TGTGCCAGCAGTTGGGACAGGGCAGGCTACGAGCAGTACTTC. V and J are TRBV6-5 and TRBJ2-7; TRBD1 matches at 9 bases. Germline V gives CDR1 MNHEY, CDR2 SVGAGI. The V and J ends lost 4 bases and 3 bases, in that order; junction bases with no gene match: 4. The CDR3 extends over 14 amino acids.

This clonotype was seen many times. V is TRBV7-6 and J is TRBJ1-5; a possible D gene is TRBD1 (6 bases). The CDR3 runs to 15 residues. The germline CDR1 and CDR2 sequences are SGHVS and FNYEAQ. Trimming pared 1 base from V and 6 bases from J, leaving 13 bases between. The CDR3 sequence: CASSLEAGAGQPQHF. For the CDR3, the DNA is TGTGCCAGCAGCTTAGAAGCAGGGGCTGGTCAGCCCCAGCATTTT.

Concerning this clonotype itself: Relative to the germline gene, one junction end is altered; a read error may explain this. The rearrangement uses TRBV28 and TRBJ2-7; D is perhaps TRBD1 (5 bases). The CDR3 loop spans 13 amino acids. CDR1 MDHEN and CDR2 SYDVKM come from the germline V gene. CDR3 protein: CASSFDRSYELYF. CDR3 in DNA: TGTGCCAGCAGTTTTGACAGATCCTACGAGCTGTACTTC.

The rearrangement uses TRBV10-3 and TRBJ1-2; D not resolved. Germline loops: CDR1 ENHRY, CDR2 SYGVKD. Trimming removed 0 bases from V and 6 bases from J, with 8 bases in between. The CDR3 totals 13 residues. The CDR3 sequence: CAISESEGDGYTF. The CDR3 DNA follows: TGTGCCATCAGTGAGTCTGAAGGAGATGGCTACACCTTC.

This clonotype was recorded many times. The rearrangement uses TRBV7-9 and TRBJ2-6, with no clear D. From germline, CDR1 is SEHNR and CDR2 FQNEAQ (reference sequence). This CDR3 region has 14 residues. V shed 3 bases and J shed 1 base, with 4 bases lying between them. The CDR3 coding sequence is TGTGCCAGCAGCTTGGCATCTGGGGCCAACGTCCTGACTTTC. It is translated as CASSLASGANVLTF.

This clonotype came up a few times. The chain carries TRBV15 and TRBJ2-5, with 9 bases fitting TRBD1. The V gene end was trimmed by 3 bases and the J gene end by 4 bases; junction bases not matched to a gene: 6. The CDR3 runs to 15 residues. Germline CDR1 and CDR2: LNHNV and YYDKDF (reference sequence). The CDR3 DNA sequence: TGTGCCACCAGCAGGATCGACAGGGGGGGAGAGACCCAGTACTTC. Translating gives CATSRIDRGGETQYF.

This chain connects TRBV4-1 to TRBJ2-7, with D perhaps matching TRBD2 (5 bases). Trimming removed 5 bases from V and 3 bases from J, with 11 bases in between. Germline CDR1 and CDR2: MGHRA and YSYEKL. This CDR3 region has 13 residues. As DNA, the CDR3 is TGCGCCAGCAGCGGACTGGTGGGCTACGAGCAGTACTTC. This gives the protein CASSGLVGYEQYF.

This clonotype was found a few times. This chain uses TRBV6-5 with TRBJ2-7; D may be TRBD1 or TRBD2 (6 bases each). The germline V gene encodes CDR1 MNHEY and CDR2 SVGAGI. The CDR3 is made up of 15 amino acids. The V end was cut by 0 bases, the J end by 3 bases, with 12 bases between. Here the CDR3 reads CASSYSRGAGYEQYF. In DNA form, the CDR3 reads TGTGCCAGCAGTTACTCGAGGGGGGCCGGCTACGAGCAGTACTTC.

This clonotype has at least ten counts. CDR3 amino acids: CATTGDYNEQFF. The CDR3, as DNA: TGTGCCACCACCGGGGACTACAATGAGCAGTTCTTC. This chain uses TRBV27 with TRBJ2-1, with a tentative D call TRBD2 (5 bases). V was clipped by 10 bases and J by 3 bases, with 10 bases between them. The CDR3 totals 12 residues. CDR1 is MNHEY and CDR2 is SMNVEV in the germline V gene (reference sequence).

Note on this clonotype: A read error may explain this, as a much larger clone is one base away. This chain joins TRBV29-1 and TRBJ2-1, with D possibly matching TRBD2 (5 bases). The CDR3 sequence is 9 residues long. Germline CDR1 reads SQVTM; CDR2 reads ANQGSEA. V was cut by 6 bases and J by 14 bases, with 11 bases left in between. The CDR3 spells CSVGWEKFF. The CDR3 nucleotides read TGCAGCGTAGGGTGGGAGAAGTTCTTC.

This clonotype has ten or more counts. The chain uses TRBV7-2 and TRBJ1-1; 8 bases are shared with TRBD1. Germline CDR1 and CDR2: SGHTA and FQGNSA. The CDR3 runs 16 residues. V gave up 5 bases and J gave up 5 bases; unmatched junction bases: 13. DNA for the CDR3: TGTGCCAGCAGCCCTAGCCCCAGGGGGCGCGATACTGAAGCTTTCTTT. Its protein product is CASSPSPRGRDTEAFF.